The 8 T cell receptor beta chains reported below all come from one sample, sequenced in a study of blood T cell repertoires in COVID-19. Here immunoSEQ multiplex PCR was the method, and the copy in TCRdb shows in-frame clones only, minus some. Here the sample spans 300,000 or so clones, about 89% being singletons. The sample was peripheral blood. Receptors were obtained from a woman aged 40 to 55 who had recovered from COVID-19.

The CDR3 coding sequence is TGCGCCAGCAGCACACTAGGGGGTAGGAACACTGAAGCTTTCTTT. Translating gives CASSTLGGRNTEAFF. The rearrangement joins TRBV5-1 to TRBJ1-1; TRBD1 is a possible D gene (6 bases). V shed 4 bases and J shed 1 base, with 14 bases lying between them. Germline CDR1 SGHRS, CDR2 YFSETQ. This CDR3 contains 15 residues. Full variable domain (remainder filled in from reference TRBV5-1 and TRBJ1-1): KAGVTQTPRYLIKTRGQQVTLSCSPISGHRSVSWYQQTPGQGLQFLFEYFSETQRNKGNFPGRFSGRQFSNSRSEMNVSTLELGDSALYLCASSTLGGRNTEAFFGQGTRLTVV.

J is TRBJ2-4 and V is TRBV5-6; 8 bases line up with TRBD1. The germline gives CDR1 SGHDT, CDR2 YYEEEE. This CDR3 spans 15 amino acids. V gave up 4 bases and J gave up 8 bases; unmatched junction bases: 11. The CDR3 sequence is CASSPPEAGGHIQYF. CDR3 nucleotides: TGTGCCAGCAGCCCCCCAGAGGCAGGGGGCCACATTCAGTACTTC.

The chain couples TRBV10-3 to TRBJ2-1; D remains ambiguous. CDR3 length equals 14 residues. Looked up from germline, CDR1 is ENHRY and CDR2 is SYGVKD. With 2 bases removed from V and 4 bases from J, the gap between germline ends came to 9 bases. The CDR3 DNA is TGTGCCATCAGTGAGCCATTGACATACAATGAGCAGTTCTTC. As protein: CAISEPLTYNEQFF.

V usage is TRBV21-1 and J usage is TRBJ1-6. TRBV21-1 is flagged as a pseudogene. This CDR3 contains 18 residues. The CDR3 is CASSPRGLRGADNSPLHF. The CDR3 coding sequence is TGTGCCAGCAGCCCAAGGGGACTGAGGGGAGCCGATAATTCACCCCTCCACTTT.

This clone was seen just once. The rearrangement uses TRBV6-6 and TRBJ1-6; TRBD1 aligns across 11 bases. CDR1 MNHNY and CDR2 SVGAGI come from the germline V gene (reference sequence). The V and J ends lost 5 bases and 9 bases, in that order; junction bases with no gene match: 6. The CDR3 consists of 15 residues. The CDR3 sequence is CASSRPDRGLSPLHF. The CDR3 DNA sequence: TGTGCCAGCAGTCGACCGGACAGGGGGCTTTCACCCCTCCACTTT.

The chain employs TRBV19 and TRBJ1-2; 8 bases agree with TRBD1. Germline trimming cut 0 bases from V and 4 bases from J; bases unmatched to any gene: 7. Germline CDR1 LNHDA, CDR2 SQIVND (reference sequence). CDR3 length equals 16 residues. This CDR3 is CASSIDKGQVSYGYTF. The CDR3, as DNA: TGTGCCAGTAGTATAGATAAGGGACAGGTTAGCTATGGCTACACCTTC. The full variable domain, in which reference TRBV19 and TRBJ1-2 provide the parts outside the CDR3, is DGGITQSPKYLFRKEGQNVTLSCEQNLNHDAMYWYRQDPGQGLRLIYYSQIVNDFQKGDIAEGYSVSREKKESFPLTVTSAQKNPTAFYLCASSIDKGQVSYGYTFGSGTRLTVV.

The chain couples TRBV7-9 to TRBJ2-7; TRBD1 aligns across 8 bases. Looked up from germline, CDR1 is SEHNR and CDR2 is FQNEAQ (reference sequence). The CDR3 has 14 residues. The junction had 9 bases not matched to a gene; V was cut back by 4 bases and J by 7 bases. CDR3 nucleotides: TGTGCCAGCAGCTATCATGGGACAGGCAAAGAGCAGTACTTC. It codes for CASSYHGTGKEQYF.

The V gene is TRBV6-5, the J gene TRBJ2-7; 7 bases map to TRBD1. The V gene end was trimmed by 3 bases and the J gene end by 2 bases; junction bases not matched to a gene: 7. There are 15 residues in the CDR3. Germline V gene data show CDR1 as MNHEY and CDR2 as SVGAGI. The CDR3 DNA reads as TGTGCCAGCAGTTATCGGACAGGCTATCCCTACGAGCAGTACTTC. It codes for CASSYRTGYPYEQYF.